The source of this T cell receptor (beta chain) is a study of cytomegalovirus exposure and HLA in healthy donors (dated by TCRdb to 2016 to 2017). At the level of the whole study: According to an earlier analysis of 587 of the donors, about 180 million T cells yielded over 90 million unique TCR beta sequences and less than 300 Gb of sequence data. An earlier analysis of some 600 of the donors applied high-throughput TCR beta sequencing to assess whether each TCR beta V gene segment acted as functional or pseudogenic. Donor age, sex, ethnicity and CMV serostatus were collected together with the repertoire data. Along with the approximately 600-subject first cohort, a separate validation cohort of around 110 different subjects was used. Among over 350 genotyped donors of the cohort, an average of about 240,000 unique TCR beta nucleotide sequences were sequenced per donor, around 20% of them non-productive. Every discovery cohort repertoire had been produced on one sequencing platform. The study aimed to test whether signatures of past pathogen exposure could be identified by cataloging public T cell receptors. Using immunosequencing, the study profiled T cell repertoires from 666 subjects and related those repertoires to cytomegalovirus serostatus. The number of donors typed differed by locus, with about 629-640 for A, B, C, DRB1 and DQB1, 522 for DQA1, approximately 580 for DPA1, and some 440 for DPB1. To study patterns of TCR occurrence, a later analysis re-analyzed previously published TCR beta repertoires from around 670 donors and added high-resolution HLA genotyping. Of the 350 to 450 genotyped donors, approximately 83% fell in the genetic ancestry cluster associated with self-reported Caucasian donors. A later genetic analysis took genome-wide SNP genotypes for about 55% of the 666 donors and used that subset as a discovery cohort. An early release that covered some 640 HLA-typed donors contained about 290 gigabases of sequencing data and 65 million to 100 million unique TCR sequences. Four to six DR-DQ haplotypes were handled as single units for association and clustering because linkage in the cohort was strong. Rather than drawing on any new phenotypic data, the later analysis identified candidate immune exposures from TCR beta sequences and the way those sequences occurred across donors. Class I and class II HLA loci were covered by the typing at four-digit resolution. To predict cytomegalovirus infection status, the study combined high-throughput TCR immunosequencing, statistical association of individual TCRs with disease status, and machine learning. Broader findings and caveats from the paper: A total of 164 TCR beta chains were listed by the study as associated with cytomegalovirus. The cohort was sequenced for TCR beta chains only, and without alpha or paired-chain data the features that could be detected were limited. A cluster of highly shared sequence variants was judged likely to be a technical artifact of the sequencing pipeline. Most TCR sequences were seen in very few donors, while some public TCRs were found in many individuals. When HLA alleles, especially DR and DQ, strongly co-occurred, TCR associations were difficult to assign to individual alleles. The earlier analysis of 587 of the donors excluded some 15 rarely observed V segments, including chromosome 9 orphons, because counts were too low. A further reported finding was that TCR beta sequences accurately predicted the HLA-A and HLA-B alleles for most subjects in the first cohort. CMV serostatus was the only immune exposure information available for the cohort. A later analysis found that HLA-associated TCR beta chains were more clonally expanded and had lower generation probabilities than equally common non-associated chains. Several of the top co-occurrence clusters appeared to be linked to parvovirus B19, influenza, CMV and Epstein-Barr virus, according to a later analysis. A later analysis found that most CMV-associated TCR beta chains appeared HLA-restricted, with HLA associations seemingly driven largely by CMV exposure. In an earlier analysis of 587 of the donors, most TCR beta V segments appeared in productive rearrangements about 87% or about 30% of the time, broadly matching IMGT annotations. Specific HLA alleles were associated with 15,000 to 20,000 TCR beta sequences at a false discovery rate of 0.05 in a later analysis. Sequencing depth was assumed to be roughly uniform across donors in the presence/absence analyses, though that assumption may not hold. An association between a missense DCLRE1C variant and V-gene and J-gene trimming of TCR beta chains was found in a later genetic analysis and replicated in an independent cohort. In a later analysis, the rate of TCR association differed among HLA loci, with DRB1 alleles having the most associated TCRs and HLA-C alleles having the fewest. Because the 87-base-pair reads could not distinguish some IMGT-functional V segments, including TRBV6-2 and TRBV6-3, those segments were excluded. It was suggested by the authors that the approach could potentially be generalized to other disease states and immunological phenotypes. In a later genetic analysis, fewer N-insertions in productive TCRs were reported among donors in an Asian-associated ancestry cluster than the roughly 700-donor mean. Linkage disequilibrium might explain the correlated functional status among segregating V segments, but an unknown experimental factor could not be ruled out. The classifier was reported to diagnose cytomegalovirus status with high specificity and sensitivity in both the original and validation cohorts. Because HLA typing was missing for some donors at each locus, association tests included only the typed subset. Three of the identified cytomegalovirus-associated TCR beta chains were confirmed in vitro to be specific for cytomegalovirus antigens.

V and J lose 0 bases and 0 bases, and a span of 7 bases separates them. The CDR3 measures 15 amino acids from cysteine to phenylalanine. CDR3 DNA is the only sequence kept; it has 45 bases, read in frame from the first base. According to the germline V gene (reference sequence), CDR1 reads MNHEY and CDR2 reads SMNVEV. The cohort was made up of 500 to 850 healthy bone marrow donors. At the time of sampling, every cohort member was nominally healthy, though immune exposures that went unrecorded were likely present. The donor was CMV seropositive and belonged to the group of 250 to 300 seropositive cohort members. Every donor gave a peripheral blood sample, and the peripheral blood mononuclear cells from that sample were used for TCR beta sequencing. Genomic DNA extraction from the blood cell samples was performed with the Qiagen DNeasy Blood Extraction Kit. Library preparation used the immunoSEQ multiplex PCR assay. For the multiplex PCR, a mixture combining 60 forward primers for TCR Vbeta segments and 13 reverse primers for TCR Jbeta segments was used. The CDR3 region of rearranged TCR beta genes was amplified from genomic DNA by a multiplex PCR assay. The amplified TCR beta libraries were sequenced on the Illumina HiSeq System as 87-base-pair reads. The authors processed their data as follows. Across the 500 to 750 repertoires, a later analysis counted 75 million to 90 million unique TCR beta chains, roughly 11 million of which were shared by at least two donors. Raw reads were error-corrected and collapsed into unique sequences with a nearest-neighbor algorithm that merged closely related sequences to remove PCR and sequencing errors. To assign V, D and J gene segments, CDR3 sequences were aligned to IMGT reference sequences. For a sequence to be retained, a match of at least six nucleotides was required to both a V gene segment and a J gene segment. A rearrangement was called productive if the CDR3 had no stop codons and remained in frame with V and J, and every other rearrangement was called non-productive. Following IMGT convention, CDR3 was defined as the stretch from the second conserved V-encoded cysteine to the conserved J-encoded phenylalanine. In an earlier analysis of roughly 580 of the donors, sequences lacking an unambiguous match to a single V gene segment were excluded. An earlier analysis of some 500 of the donors classified V segments as functional when productive rearrangements were above 56.7% and as segregating when the standard deviation between donors was above 5%. To diagnose cytomegalovirus status from the catalog of TCR beta chain sequences, a statistical classification framework was built. In a later analysis, TCR nucleotide sequences were compared against IMGT/GENE-DB human TR gene sequences so that V and J genes could be assigned. The TCRdist pipeline was used in a later analysis to assign CDR3 sequences and most-parsimonious VDJ recombination scenarios. In a later analysis, each TCR beta chain was defined by its CDR3 amino acid sequence together with its V-gene family, and reads without a unique V-gene family were excluded. In a later analysis, some 600 highly shared, low-generation-probability nucleotide sequences were removed to address suspected cross-contamination and a sequencing artifact. In a later analysis, a clonal expansion index for each public chain was calculated from normalized within-repertoire ranks of inferred template counts. Generation probabilities in a later analysis came from a VDJ recombination model fitted to out-of-frame rearrangements, and those results were checked against IGoR. A later analysis scored TCR-TCR, TCR-HLA and TCR-CMV co-occurrence with hypergeometric tests, applying a repertoire-size bias correction to TCR pairs. In a later analysis, false discovery rates were estimated by permuting HLA or CMV assignments 20 times. In a later analysis, co-occurring TCRs were grouped with DBSCAN, and TCRdist sequence similarity was added when clustering was performed within HLA-allele-positive subsets. Repertoires with fewer than 30,000 or more than 120,000 public chains were left out of co-occurrence clustering, as were five repertoires with anomalous nucleotide sharing. This immuneACCESS table, as held by TCRdb, lists in-frame sequences with V and J called but not all clones. Of the missing ones, under half trace to an unresolved V gene in checked studies; the others have no known cause. For V, J and clone size, that table is used; D and trimming come from the DNA. The sample table contains under 200,000 clones; only one count was recorded for 68% of them. The ten largest clones represent less than 3% of the sample.

Turning to this clone: Its antigen target is currently unknown. No base quality information exists; no much larger clone differs at one position.

The sample consisted of PBMCs. The V and J genes are TRBV27 and TRBJ2-3; the D gene assignment is ambiguous. This TCR was recovered from a woman in her thirties or forties in good health and CMV-seropositive. The DNA sequence reads TGTGCCAGCAGTTTATCAAGAGCTAGCACAGATACGCAGTATTTT. This translates into CASSLSRASTDTQYF.